These T cell receptor beta chains were read from a single sample in a study of OX40 agonist ivuxolimab in advanced cancers. Generated by immunoSEQ multiplex PCR, the TCRdb table keeps only in-frame clones and is missing some. Found here are around 79,000 clones, about 90% of them singletons; the top ten hold roughly 4.5%. The sequences come from CD4+ or CD8+ T cells sorted from blood, collected in a trial of the OX40 agonist ivuxolimab. The source of these receptors is an adult with an advanced solid tumor such as melanoma, head and neck, liver or kidney cancer. Both conserved end residues are part of each CDR3. Fields, in order: V gene, clone size, J gene, D gene, CDR3 protein, CDR3 DNA. The D gene is left open where the match is weak. The listing skips clone size in some rows; elsewhere it reads once, few, many or a size class.

v_call: TRBV4-1
clone_size: -
j_call: TRBJ2-3
d_call: TRBD2
cdr3_aa: CASSREAGDITDTQYF
cdr3_nt: TGCGCCAGCAGCCGGGAGGCGGGGGATATCACAGATACGCAGTATTTT

v_call: TRBV6-5
clone_size: -
j_call: TRBJ1-1
d_call: TRBD1
cdr3_aa: CASSAPGQGATEAFF
cdr3_nt: TGTGCCAGCAGTGCACCGGGACAGGGCGCCACTGAAGCTTTCTTT

v_call: TRBV18
clone_size: -
j_call: TRBJ2-7
d_call: TRBD1
cdr3_aa: CASSLRVSGTGTYEQYF
cdr3_nt: TGTGCCAGCTCACTAAGGGTATCAGGGACAGGGACCTACGAGCAGTACTTC

v_call: TRBV25-1
clone_size: -
j_call: TRBJ1-3
d_call: -
cdr3_aa: CASRWSGNTIYF
cdr3_nt: TGTGCCAGCAGATGGTCCGGAAACACCATATATTTT

v_call: TRBV19
clone_size: -
j_call: TRBJ2-2
d_call: TRBD1
cdr3_aa: CASSTTRTGTNTGELFF
cdr3_nt: TGTGCCAGTAGTACAACCCGGACAGGAACGAACACCGGGGAGCTGTTTTTT

v_call: TRBV11-2
clone_size: once
j_call: TRBJ2-1
d_call: -
cdr3_aa: CASSSVSVGYNEQFF
cdr3_nt: TGTGCCAGCAGCTCTGTTAGCGTCGGATACAATGAGCAGTTCTTC

v_call: TRBV18
clone_size: -
j_call: TRBJ2-5
d_call: -
cdr3_aa: CASSPQAGTQETQYF
cdr3_nt: TGTGCCAGCTCACCACAGGCAGGGACCCAAGAGACCCAGTACTTC

v_call: TRBV29-1
clone_size: -
j_call: TRBJ1-2
d_call: TRBD1
cdr3_aa: CSVEATGGRYGYTF
cdr3_nt: TGCAGCGTTGAAGCCACAGGGGGCCGCTATGGCTACACCTTC

v_call: TRBV28
clone_size: -
j_call: TRBJ2-6
d_call: -
cdr3_aa: CASSLQSGANVLTF
cdr3_nt: TGTGCCAGCAGTTTACAGTCTGGGGCCAACGTCCTGACTTTC

v_call: TRBV4-1
clone_size: few
j_call: TRBJ2-5
d_call: TRBD2
cdr3_aa: CASSPGRGGQETQYF
cdr3_nt: TGCGCCAGCAGCCCGGGGCGGGGGGGACAAGAGACCCAGTACTTC

v_call: TRBV9
clone_size: once
j_call: TRBJ2-2
d_call: -
cdr3_aa: CASSVGGQSHGELFF
cdr3_nt: TGTGCCAGCAGCGTAGGAGGGCAGTCCCACGGGGAGCTGTTTTTT